This TCR beta chain was recorded in a study of shared clonotypes between healthy human individuals. Study-wide context: Per donor, three plates held CD4 naive cells, three held CD4 memory, two held CD8 naive and one held CD8 memory.

This CDR3 comprises 15 residues. Germline V gene lookup returns CDR1 SEHNR and CDR2 FQNEAQ (reference sequence). V was shortened by 2 bases and J by 8 bases, with 15 bases between the two germline ends. Only Caucasian adults living in Nashville, Tennessee made up the donor group. Repertoires were generated with immunoSEQ multiplex PCR, while TCRdb's copy carries only in-frame clones and drops some. The sample records around 2,000,000 clones, 95% being singletons. Input material: naive CD4+ T cells sorted from blood. Subset meaning: CD45RA+ positively selected. The chain couples TRBV7-9 to TRBJ1-4; D is uncertain. The TCR was taken from a man aged 18 to 29 in good health. The CDR3: CASSLKTLIGEKLFF. CDR3 bases: TGTGCCAGCAGCTTAAAGACTCTGATAGGGGAAAAACTGTTTTTT.